Listed below are T cell receptor beta chains from one sample, sequenced in a study of graft-versus-host responses after intestinal transplantation. Sequencing was performed with immunoSEQ multiplex PCR; in TCRdb, only in-frame clones are kept and a portion is missing. The sample has about 59,000 clones, around 93% seen once. What these receptors recognize is not known. Here the sequenced sample was unstimulated CD4+ T cells sorted from spleen or lymph node cells, taken before transplant. The receptors stem from a human donor who was the organ donor for an intestinal transplant. Both conserved end residues are part of each CDR3. The D gene is left open where the match is weak. Some rows mark clone size as missing; the rest say once, few, many or name a class of expanded clone.

clone size: .; J gene: TRBJ2-7; V gene: TRBV11-2; D gene: TRBD1; CDR3 DNA: TGTGCCAGCAGTAGCCCGGGACAGGGGGCGGGAAGTAGATCGGAGCAGTACTTC; CDR3 protein: CASSSPGQGAGSRSEQYF
clone size: .; J gene: TRBJ1-2; V gene: TRBV30; D gene: TRBD1; CDR3 DNA: TGTGCCTGGAGACTACCAGGGACAGGGGACGGCTACACCTTC; CDR3 protein: CAWRLPGTGDGYTF
clone size: .; J gene: TRBJ2-5; V gene: TRBV20-1; D gene: .; CDR3 DNA: TGCAGTGCGATCCTCGACGGGACCCAGTACTTC; CDR3 protein: CSAILDGTQYF
clone size: .; J gene: TRBJ2-6; V gene: TRBV6-4; D gene: .; CDR3 DNA: TGTGCCAGCAGCGATTCCCTCTCTGGGGCCAACGTCCTGACTTTC; CDR3 protein: CASSDSLSGANVLTF
clone size: .; J gene: TRBJ2-5; V gene: TRBV2; D gene: .; CDR3 DNA: TGTGCCAGCAGTGGGACTAAAGAGACCCAGTACTTC; CDR3 protein: CASSGTKETQYF
clone size: .; J gene: TRBJ2-7; V gene: TRBV5-1; D gene: TRBD1; CDR3 DNA: TGCGCCAGCAGCTTGGGGGTCTGGGTTCGATTAACAGGGGGCTCCTCCTACGAGCAGTACTTC; CDR3 protein: CASSLGVWVRLTGGSSYEQYF
clone size: .; J gene: TRBJ1-2; V gene: TRBV7-6; D gene: .; CDR3 DNA: TGTGCCAGCAGCTTAGCAGTGACTTATGGCTACACCTTC; CDR3 protein: CASSLAVTYGYTF
clone size: once; J gene: TRBJ1-4; V gene: TRBV6-6; D gene: .; CDR3 DNA: TGTGCCAGCAGCGGACAGTATAATGAAAAACTGTTTTTT; CDR3 protein: CASSGQYNEKLFF
clone size: .; J gene: TRBJ1-2; V gene: TRBV30; D gene: .; CDR3 DNA: TGTGCCTGGGGGACTTCGCGTTATAGAAAGAGCTATGGCTACACCTTC; CDR3 protein: CAWGTSRYRKSYGYTF
clone size: .; J gene: TRBJ2-5; V gene: TRBV10-3; D gene: .; CDR3 DNA: TGTGCCATCAGTGATCTAGCAGAGACCCAGTACTTC; CDR3 protein: CAISDLAETQYF
clone size: .; J gene: TRBJ2-3; V gene: TRBV7-2; D gene: TRBD2; CDR3 DNA: TGTGCCAGCAGCTCCGGGACTAGCGGTGTTACTACAGATACGCAGTATTTT; CDR3 protein: CASSSGTSGVTTDTQYF
clone size: .; J gene: TRBJ2-3; V gene: TRBV6-5; D gene: .; CDR3 DNA: TGTGCCAGCAGTTACGCGGGGGCGGGCGCAGATACGCAGTATTTT; CDR3 protein: CASSYAGAGADTQYF
clone size: .; J gene: TRBJ2-3; V gene: TRBV6-1; D gene: TRBD1; CDR3 DNA: TGTGCCAGCAGTGAAATGGGGGACAGGCCGAGGGATACGCAGTATTTT; CDR3 protein: CASSEMGDRPRDTQYF
clone size: .; J gene: TRBJ2-5; V gene: TRBV7-2; D gene: TRBD1; CDR3 DNA: TGTGCCAGCAGCCAGGGGGCAGGGGGCGGGGAGACCCAGTACTTC; CDR3 protein: CASSQGAGGGETQYF